This TCR beta chain comes out of a study of early T cells in non-severe SARS-CoV-2 infection. Overall study context: The authors sequenced bulk RNA from unsorted whole blood, leaving chains unpaired.

Each cDNA molecule carried a unique molecular identifier. TCRdb recomputed calls from the 5' RACE reads with MiXCR, one row per CDR3 protein. The data show some 50,000 distinct CDR3 sequences, with roughly 9% seen just once and less than 25% held by the top ten. The length of the CDR3 is 12 residues. V lost 1 base, J lost 10 bases, and 3 bases stayed unmatched. The genes are TRBV12-3 or TRBV12-4 and TRBJ1-1, with 7 bases matching TRBD1. The sequence came from an adult who was a healthcare worker with PCR-confirmed SARS-CoV-2 infection or an uninfected control (not recorded which). The sample taken for sequencing was whole blood. The CDR3 nucleotides are TGTGCCAGCAGTTTAGGCCAGGGGGGAGCTTTCTTT. This translates into CASSLGQGGAFF.